This TCR beta chain was retrieved from a study of CD8+CD57+ T cells in acquired aplastic anemia. Across the whole study: The study obtained an average of around 2.9 ug of DNA from sorted CD4+ and CD8+ cells. Study-wide findings and caveats: Patients and healthy controls showed no significant CD8+ Simpson's diversity difference. The study identified around 28 CD8+ CDR3 sequences shared by patients and controls.

The TCR beta profiling, which covered VDJ combination and CDR3 sequence, was carried out using genomic DNA as the template. TCRdb re-called the reads through MiXCR, storing one row per CDR3 protein. Here the sample spans 150,000 to 200,000 distinct CDR3 sequences, under 70% being singletons. Worth noting for this clonotype: Its antigen is not identified.

Looked up from germline, CDR1 is SNHLY and CDR2 is FYNNEI. The CDR3 length is 16 residues. With 2 bases removed from V and 3 bases from J, the gap between germline ends came to 16 bases. This TCR was recovered from a human donor with severe aplastic anemia or a healthy control (not recorded which). The chain uses TRBV2 and TRBJ1-1; the D gene is possibly TRBD1 (6 bases). The sample taken for sequencing was sorted CD4+, CD8+, or CD8+CD57+ T cells (not recorded which) from PBMCs. CDR3 region: CASSEQDRKGYTEAFF. The CDR3 DNA reads TGTGCCAGCAGTGAACAAGACAGGAAGGGGTACACTGAAGCTTTCTTT.